The T cell receptor (beta chain) described here comes from a study of T-cell reconstitution after alpha-beta-depleted transplantation in children. General study points: Several hundred rapidly expanded clones from non-depleted graft cells reportedly supplied alpha-beta T cells about two months post-transplant. Most T-cell counts and diversity one year after the transplant came from T cells that were newly produced.

The library targeted TCRbeta and was prepared with unique molecular identifiers. TCRdb analysed the PCR reads with MiXCR anew, one entry per CDR3 protein. The sample consists of 350,000 to 500,000 distinct CDR3 sequences, roughly 44% of them appearing once. Germline V gives CDR1 DFQATT, CDR2 SNEGSKA (reference sequence). This CDR3 has 16 amino acids. Unmatched junction bases numbered 14, after V lost 6 bases and J lost 2 bases. This clonotype has a count of ten or more. Its antigen remains unidentified. The chain uses TRBV20-1 and TRBJ2-7; 9 positions match TRBD1. This TCR was recovered from a girl aged 2 to 10 with aplastic anemia, due to receive a stem cell transplant. Material: PBMCs, obtained before TCRalphabeta/CD19-depleted stem cell transplant. CDR3 DNA: TGCAGTGCAGAGGCCTCACAGGGGGCGGTCCCCTACGAGCAGTACTTC. It yields the protein CSAEASQGAVPYEQYF.